The 5 T cell receptor beta chains below all came from one sample that was sequenced in a study of OX40 agonist ivuxolimab in advanced cancers. The method was immunoSEQ multiplex PCR; TCRdb's version includes in-frame clones alone and lacks a portion of them. Of about 45,000 clones in the sample, around four fifths were seen once. The source was CD4+ or CD8+ T cells sorted from blood, collected in a trial of the OX40 agonist ivuxolimab. The receptors originated from an adult with an advanced solid tumor such as melanoma, head and neck, liver or kidney cancer.

V and J are TRBV11-3 and TRBJ2-1; 7 nucleotides agree with TRBD2. There are 15 residues in the CDR3. CDR1 and CDR2 (germline): SGHNT, YENEEA. Trimming took 5 bases from V and 3 from J; bases not matched to a gene: 7. This CDR3 is CASSRSGSNYNEQFF. DNA for the CDR3: TGTGCCAGCAGCCGTAGCGGGTCCAACTACAATGAGCAGTTCTTC.

The rearrangement uses TRBV10-2 and TRBJ2-1, with 9 bases lining up with TRBD2. CDR3 length equals 16 residues. In germline, CDR1 is WSHSY, CDR2 SAAADI. Trimming removed 3 bases from V and 4 bases from J; junction bases left unmatched: 7. The CDR3 sequence: CASSDAGTSRYNEQFF. CDR3 DNA: TGCGCCAGCAGTGACGCCGGGACTAGCCGTTACAATGAGCAGTTCTTC.

The J gene is TRBJ2-1, the V gene TRBV7-9; TRBD2 matches at 8 bases. Germline assignment: CDR1 SEHNR and CDR2 FQNEAQ (reference sequence). V lost 4 bases, J lost 8 bases, and 10 bases stayed unmatched. The CDR3 extends over 15 amino acids. In DNA, the CDR3 is TGTGCCAGCAGCTCCTGGACTAGCAGGGAGGATGAGCAGTTCTTC. Residues: CASSSWTSREDEQFF.

The chain carries TRBV6-6 and TRBJ2-1; D remains ambiguous. From germline, CDR1 is MNHNY and CDR2 SVGAGI (reference sequence). Trimming pared 0 bases from V and 0 bases from J, leaving 9 bases between. The CDR3 has 16 amino acids. CDR3 in amino acids: CASSYSWPSSYNEQFF. In DNA form, the CDR3 reads TGTGCCAGCAGTTACTCGTGGCCCAGCTCCTACAATGAGCAGTTCTTC.

The chain has TRBV28 and TRBJ2-3; D perhaps matches TRBD1 (6 bases). Germline V gene lookup returns CDR1 MDHEN and CDR2 SYDVKM. V was trimmed by 6 bases and J by 2 bases, leaving 21 bases between them. This CDR3 has 17 amino acids. The CDR3 nucleotides read TGTGCCAGCAGCGCCATTGGGGGCGGCTTCACCACAGATACGCAGTATTTT. Protein sequence: CASSAIGGGFTTDTQYF.